The entry below describes one TCR beta chain. This study enrolled people aged about 18 to 100 from about two dozen US geographic areas. The data were produced by immunoSEQ multiplex PCR, yet TCRdb's version contains in-frame clones alone and is incomplete. The data contain hundreds of thousands of clones, 87% of them singletons. The V end lost 4 bases, the J end lost 5 bases, and 12 bases lay between the germline ends. There are 13 residues in the CDR3. Germline-derived CDR1 and CDR2 are GTSNPN and SVGIG (reference sequence). This entry belongs to a study of blood T cell repertoires in COVID-19. About the study: Nucleic acid was either cDNA or gDNA, and it came from T cells, B-cell-depleted T cells, or PBMCs.

This TCR was sampled from a woman aged 40 to 55 who had recovered from COVID-19. The chain uses TRBV30 and TRBJ2-1, with D possibly TRBD2 on 6 matching bases. The sequencing sample was made of PBMCs or T cells enriched from blood (not recorded which). This chain's CDR3 is CAWNSGRNNEQFF. The CDR3 bases are TGTGCCTGGAATAGCGGAAGGAACAATGAGCAGTTCTTC.